This record covers a single T cell receptor beta chain. This sample was taken from a study of CD8+ T cells in alopecia areata. It was cDNA, reverse transcribed from extracted RNA, that served as the sequencing template. TCRdb keeps only in-frame clones here, not all; method: immunoSEQ multiplex PCR. The table records about 82,000 clones, just over 50% of them present only once. Germline V CDR1 and CDR2: MDHEN, SYDVKM. The V end was cut by 2 bases, the J end by 5 bases, with 9 bases between. The CDR3 length is 13 residues. The sequencing sample was made of NKG2D-high CD8+ T cells sorted from blood. This chain connects TRBV28 to TRBJ2-5; the D is unclear. The sequence was obtained from a human donor with alopecia areata. The CDR3 loop reads CASSLVPGETQYF. The CDR3 DNA reads as TGTGCCAGCAGTTTAGTTCCCGGGGAGACCCAGTACTTC. Full variable domain (missing parts from reference TRBV28 and TRBJ2-5): DVKVTQSSRYLVKRTGEKVFLECVQDMDHENMFWYRQDPGLGLRLIYFSYDVKMKEKGDIPEGYSVSREKKERFSLILESASTNQTSMYLCASSLVPGETQYFGPGTRLLVL.